This paragraph covers one TCR beta chain sequence. As yet, its antigen is unknown. The sample is drawn from a study of neurological immune-mediated disorders. Germline assignment: CDR1 SGHRS and CDR2 YFSETQ. CDR3 size: 12 residues. Trimming removed 2 bases from V and 7 bases from J; junction bases left unmatched: 1. 5'RACE generated cDNA with 10-nucleotide random UMIs. TCRdb itself ran the 5' RACE reads through MiXCR, one entry per CDR3 protein. The sample holds about 69,000 distinct CDR3 sequences, roughly 3.9% seen once. Study-wide results and caveats: The most TCR clonal expansion was seen in HTLV-1-associated myelopathy, whereas the least was seen in multiple sclerosis, below the level in healthy controls. Phylogenetic analysis grouped 18 of 34 multiple sclerosis patients' repertoires together, suggesting a possible repertoire signature. No CDR3 amino acid sequences recurred among expanded clones across subjects, suggesting private repertoires in all groups.

What was sequenced was PBMCs. The gene calls are TRBV5-1 and TRBJ1-1; the match to TRBD1 covers 8 bases. The receptor comes from a man in his thirties or forties with multiple sclerosis. CDR3 region: CASSFDRGEAFF. Here the CDR3 DNA reads TGCGCCAGCAGCTTTGACAGGGGTGAAGCTTTCTTT.